A selection of T cell receptor beta chains follows, all from one sample in a study of blood T cell repertoires in COVID-19. Profiling relied on immunoSEQ multiplex PCR, and the TCRdb table lists in-frame clones only, not all of them. The sample carries 18,000 or so clones, nearly 90% recorded once. The sequencing input was peripheral blood. All receptors come from a man aged 55-75 years with active COVID-19. Both conserved end residues are part of each CDR3. Fields, in order: D gene, clone size, V gene, CDR3 length, J gene, CDR3 DNA, CDR3 protein. A D gene is named only where the DNA matches it firmly. The size field is filled for only some rows; it gives once, few, many or a size class.

>TRBD1|once|TRBV3-1/TRBV3-2|15|TRBJ2-2
TGTGCCAGCAGCCGCGGGACAGGGGGCACCGGGGAGCTGTTTTTT
CASSRGTGGTGELFF
>TRBD1|-|TRBV9|16|TRBJ1-6
TGTGCCAGCAGCGGGGGGGACAGGGCAAATAATTCACCCCTCCACTTT
CASSGGDRANNSPLHF
>-|once|TRBV2|14|TRBJ2-2
TGTGCCAGCAGTGAAGCTAGGGGCACCGGGGAGCTGTTTTTT
CASSEARGTGELFF
>-|few|TRBV27|12|TRBJ1-6
TGTGCCAGCACGTCAGGGAATTCACCCCTCCACTTT
CASTSGNSPLHF
>-|-|TRBV19|13|TRBJ2-1
TGTGCCAGTAGTATAGGAGTCTACAATGAGCAGTTCTTC
CASSIGVYNEQFF
>-|few|TRBV7-9|19|TRBJ1-2
TGTGCCAGCAGCTCCGGGCGGAGGGGTCTTACTTTAGCTAACTATGGCTACACCTTC
CASSSGRRGLTLANYGYTF
>TRBD1|few|TRBV18|14|TRBJ2-5
TGTGCCAGCTCACCGGGACAGAAAAAAGAGACCCAGTACTTC
CASSPGQKKETQYF
>TRBD1|once|TRBV28|15|TRBJ2-7
TGTGCCAGCAGTCCCCGGGACAGACTCACCTACGAGCAGTACTTC
CASSPRDRLTYEQYF
>-|-|TRBV7-3|13|TRBJ2-3
TGTGCCAGCAGCTCGCAAACTAGCTCTACGCAGTATTTT
CASSSQTSSTQYF
>TRBD1|-|TRBV25-1|14|TRBJ2-7
TGTGCCAGACAGTCTGGACAGGAGTCATACGAGCAGTACTTC
CARQSGQESYEQYF
>TRBD2|-|TRBV5-6|16|TRBJ2-5
TGTGCCAGCAGCTTGGGGGCTAGCGGGGGGCAAGAGACCCAGTACTTC
CASSLGASGGQETQYF
>-|-|TRBV11-3|14|TRBJ2-1
TGTGCCAGCAGCTTAGGCAGGGCCTACAATGAGCAGTTCTTC
CASSLGRAYNEQFF
>TRBD1|once|TRBV30|14|TRBJ2-7
TGTGCCTATACTCGACAGGGTAATTTCTACGAGCAGTACTTC
CAYTRQGNFYEQYF
>-|-|TRBV4-2|12|TRBJ1-1
TGTGCCAGCAGCAGGGGGAACACTGAAGCTTTCTTT
CASSRGNTEAFF
>-|-|TRBV29-1|12|TRBJ1-5
TGCAGCGTCAGGGCTGGCAATCAGCCCCAGCATTTT
CSVRAGNQPQHF
>TRBD1|-|TRBV5-4|17|TRBJ2-3
TGTGCCAGCAGCTTGGCGGGACAGGGGGCGAGAACAGATACGCAGTATTTT
CASSLAGQGARTDTQYF
>-|-|TRBV19|14|TRBJ2-5
TGTGCCAGTAGTATCTCAGGGGTCCAAGAGACCCAGTACTTC
CASSISGVQETQYF
>TRBD1|-|TRBV11-2|16|TRBJ1-6
TGTGCCAGCAGCTTAGACGGACAGGGGGCAAGTACACCCCTCCACTTT
CASSLDGQGASTPLHF
>TRBD1|-|TRBV7-3|16|TRBJ2-3
TGTGCCAGCAGTCCCGGGGACAGGGCATCTGCAGATACGCAGTATTTT
CASSPGDRASADTQYF
>-|-|TRBV6-1|14|TRBJ2-3
TGTGCCAGCAGTGAACGCTATAGCACAGATACGCAGTATTTT
CASSERYSTDTQYF
>-|-|TRBV15|16|TRBJ2-2
TGTGCCACCAGCAGAGTGTCGGGAGTAAAAACCGGGGAGCTGTTTTTT
CATSRVSGVKTGELFF
>TRBD2|-|TRBV12-5|18|TRBJ2-1
TGTGCTAGTGGTTTTCAAGCGGCCGGGACTAGCTCCTACAATGAGCAGTTCTTC
CASGFQAAGTSSYNEQFF
>-|few|TRBV7-2|11|TRBJ2-5
TGTGCCAGCAGCTCACAAGAGACCCAGTACTTC
CASSSQETQYF
>TRBD1|-|TRBV11-3|17|TRBJ2-5
TGTGCCAGCAGCTTAGAACTAACGACAGGGGGAGGAGAGACCCAGTACTTC
CASSLELTTGGGETQYF
>TRBD1|-|TRBV30|15|TRBJ1-2
TGTGCCTGGACCTCCGGGACAGGGGTTGACTATGGCTACACCTTC
CAWTSGTGVDYGYTF
>-|-|TRBV5-1|14|TRBJ2-3
TGCGCCAGCAGCTTGCCTAGCGGCACAGATACGCAGTATTTT
CASSLPSGTDTQYF
>-|-|TRBV7-8|15|TRBJ2-1
TGTGCCAGCAGCTTAGCGTCGACTTCCTACGGTGAGCAGTTCTTC
CASSLASTSYGEQFF
>-|-|TRBV9|11|TRBJ2-2
TGTGCCAGCTCATCCCCCGGGGAGCTGTTTTTT
CASSSPGELFF
>-|once|TRBV5-6|16|TRBJ2-1
TGTGCCAGCAGCCGGGACTTCTTAAGCTCCTACAATGAGCAGTTCTTC
CASSRDFLSSYNEQFF
>-|-|TRBV4-3|13|TRBJ2-5
TGCGCCAGCAGCCAAGATTATGGCGAGACCCAGTACTTC
CASSQDYGETQYF